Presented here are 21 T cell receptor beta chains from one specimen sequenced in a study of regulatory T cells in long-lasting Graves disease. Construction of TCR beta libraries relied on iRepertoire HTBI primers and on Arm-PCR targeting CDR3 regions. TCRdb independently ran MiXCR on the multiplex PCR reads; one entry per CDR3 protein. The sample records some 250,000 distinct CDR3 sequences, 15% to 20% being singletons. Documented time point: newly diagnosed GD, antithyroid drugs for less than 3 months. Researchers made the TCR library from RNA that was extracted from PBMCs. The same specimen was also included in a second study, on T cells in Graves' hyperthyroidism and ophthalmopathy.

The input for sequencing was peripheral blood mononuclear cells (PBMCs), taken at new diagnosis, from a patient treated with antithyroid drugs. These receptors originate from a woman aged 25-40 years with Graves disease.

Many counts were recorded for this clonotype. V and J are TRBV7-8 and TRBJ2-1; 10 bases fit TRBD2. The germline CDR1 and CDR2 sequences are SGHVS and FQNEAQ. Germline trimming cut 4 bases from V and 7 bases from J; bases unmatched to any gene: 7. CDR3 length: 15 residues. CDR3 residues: CASSYQRGGWNEQFF. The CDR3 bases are TGTGCCAGCAGCTACCAGCGGGGGGGCTGGAATGAGCAGTTCTTC.

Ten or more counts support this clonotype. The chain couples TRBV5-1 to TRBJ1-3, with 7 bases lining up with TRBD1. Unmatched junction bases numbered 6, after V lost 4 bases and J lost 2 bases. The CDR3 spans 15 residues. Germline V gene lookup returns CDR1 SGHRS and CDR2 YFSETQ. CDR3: CASSGGGDAGNTIYF. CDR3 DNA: TGCGCCAGCAGCGGAGGGGGCGACGCTGGAAACACCATATATTTT.

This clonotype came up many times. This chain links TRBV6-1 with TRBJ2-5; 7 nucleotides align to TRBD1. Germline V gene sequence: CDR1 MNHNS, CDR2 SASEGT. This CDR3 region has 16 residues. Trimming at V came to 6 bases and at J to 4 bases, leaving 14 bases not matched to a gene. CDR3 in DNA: TGTGCCAGCAGACCATTTACAGGGGATCTTAGAGAGACCCAGTACTTC. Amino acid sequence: CASRPFTGDLRETQYF.

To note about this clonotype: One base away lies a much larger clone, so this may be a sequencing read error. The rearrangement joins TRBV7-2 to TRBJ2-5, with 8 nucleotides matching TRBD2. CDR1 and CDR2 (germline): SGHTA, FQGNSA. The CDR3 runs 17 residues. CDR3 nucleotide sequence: TGTGCCAGCAGCTTAGCGACCCAGCGGGGGCCCCAAGAGACCCAGTGCTTC. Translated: CASSLATQRGPQETQCF.

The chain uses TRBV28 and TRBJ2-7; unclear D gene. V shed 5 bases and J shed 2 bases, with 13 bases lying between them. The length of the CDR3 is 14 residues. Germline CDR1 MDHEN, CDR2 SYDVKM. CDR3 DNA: TGTGCCAGCAGTGGACCTCCCCCCCCCTACGAGCAGTACTTC. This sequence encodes CASSGPPPPYEQYF. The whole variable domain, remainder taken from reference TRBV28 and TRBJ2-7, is DVKVTQSSRYLVKRTGEKVFLECVQDMDHENMFWYRQDPGLGLRLIYFSYDVKMKEKGDIPEGYSVSREKKERFSLILESASTNQTSMYLCASSGPPPPYEQYFGPGTRLTVT.

CDR3 nucleotides: TGTGCCAGTACCTATGGGCTAGAAGGCAATGAGCAGTTCTTC. Residues: CASTYGLEGNEQFF. V is TRBV19 and J is TRBJ2-1; D unresolved. The CDR3 loop spans 14 amino acids. Germline V gene data show CDR1 as LNHDA and CDR2 as SQIVND (reference sequence). The V end was cut by 7 bases, the J end by 6 bases, with 16 bases between.

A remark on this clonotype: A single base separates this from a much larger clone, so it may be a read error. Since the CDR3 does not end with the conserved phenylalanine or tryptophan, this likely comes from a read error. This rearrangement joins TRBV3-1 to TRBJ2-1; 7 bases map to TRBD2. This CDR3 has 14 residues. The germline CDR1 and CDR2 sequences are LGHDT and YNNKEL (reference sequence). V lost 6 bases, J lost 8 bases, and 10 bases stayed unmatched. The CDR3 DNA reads TGTGCCAGCAGTTCCCCGGGGGGATTCCATGAGCAGTTCGTC. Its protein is CASSSPGGFHEQFV.

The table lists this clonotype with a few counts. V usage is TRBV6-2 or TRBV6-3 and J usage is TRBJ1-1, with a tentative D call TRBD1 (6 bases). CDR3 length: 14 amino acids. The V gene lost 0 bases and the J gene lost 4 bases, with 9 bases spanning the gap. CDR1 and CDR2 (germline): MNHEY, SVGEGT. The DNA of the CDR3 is TGTGCCAGCAGTTACTCCGAGGGGGGCACTGAAGCTTTCTTT. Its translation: CASSYSEGGTEAFF.

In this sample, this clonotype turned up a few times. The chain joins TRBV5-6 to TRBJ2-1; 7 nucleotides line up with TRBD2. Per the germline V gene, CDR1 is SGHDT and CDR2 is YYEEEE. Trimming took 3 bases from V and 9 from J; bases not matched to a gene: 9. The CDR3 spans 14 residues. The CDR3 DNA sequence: TGTGCCAGCAGCTGGGGGGGGGTTACGAGTGAGCAGTTCTTC. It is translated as CASSWGGVTSEQFF.

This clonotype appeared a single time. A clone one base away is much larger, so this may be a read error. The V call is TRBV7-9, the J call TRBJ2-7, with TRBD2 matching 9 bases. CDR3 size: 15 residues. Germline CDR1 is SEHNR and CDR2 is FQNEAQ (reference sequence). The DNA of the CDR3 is TGTGTCAGCAGCTTAGGTGCGGGGGGGCCCAACGAGCAGTACTTC. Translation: CVSSLGAGGPNEQYF. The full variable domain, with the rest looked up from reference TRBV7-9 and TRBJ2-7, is DTGVSQNPRHKITKRGQNVTFRCDPISEHNRLYWYRQTLGQGPEFLTYFQNEAQLEKSRLLSDRFSAERPKGSFSTLEIQRTEQGDSAMYLCVSSLGAGGPNEQYFGPGTRLTVT.

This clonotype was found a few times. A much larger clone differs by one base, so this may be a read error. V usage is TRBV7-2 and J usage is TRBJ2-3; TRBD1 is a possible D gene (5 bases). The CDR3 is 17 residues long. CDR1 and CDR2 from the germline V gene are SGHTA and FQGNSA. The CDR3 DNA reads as TGTGCCAGCAGCTTAATGCCCCCAGGGAAGGGTGCAGATGCGCAGTATTTT. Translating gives CASSLMPPGKGADAQYF.

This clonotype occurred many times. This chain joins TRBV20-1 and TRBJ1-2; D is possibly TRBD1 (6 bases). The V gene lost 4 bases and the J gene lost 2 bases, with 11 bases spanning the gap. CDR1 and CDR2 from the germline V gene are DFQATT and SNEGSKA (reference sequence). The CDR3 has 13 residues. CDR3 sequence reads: CSANQGPNYGYTF. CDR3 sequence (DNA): TGCAGTGCTAATCAGGGGCCAAACTATGGCTACACCTTC.

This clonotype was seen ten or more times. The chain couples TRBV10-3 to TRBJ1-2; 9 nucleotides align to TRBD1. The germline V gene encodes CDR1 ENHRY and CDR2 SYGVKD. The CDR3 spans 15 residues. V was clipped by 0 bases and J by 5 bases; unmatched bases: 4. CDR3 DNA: TGTGCCATCAGTGAGTCGACAGGGGGGGGATATGGCTACACCTTC. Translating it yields CAISESTGGGYGYTF.

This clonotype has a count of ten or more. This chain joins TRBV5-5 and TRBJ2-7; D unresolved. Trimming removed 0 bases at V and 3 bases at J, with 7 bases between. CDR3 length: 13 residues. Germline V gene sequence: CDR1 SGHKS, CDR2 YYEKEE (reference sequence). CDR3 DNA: TGTGCCAGCAGCTTGGCCCGATACTACGAGCAGTACTTC. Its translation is CASSLARYYEQYF.

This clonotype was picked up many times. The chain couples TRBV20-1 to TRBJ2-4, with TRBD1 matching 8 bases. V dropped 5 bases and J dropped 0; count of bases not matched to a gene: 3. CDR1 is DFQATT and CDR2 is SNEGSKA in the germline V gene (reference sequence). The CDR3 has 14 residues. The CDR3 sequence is CSARQGAAKNIQYF. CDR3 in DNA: TGCAGTGCTCGTCAGGGGGCAGCCAAAAACATTCAGTACTTC.

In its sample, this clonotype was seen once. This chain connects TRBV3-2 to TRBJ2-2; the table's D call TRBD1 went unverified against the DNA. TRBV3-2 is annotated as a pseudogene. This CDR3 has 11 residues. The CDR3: CATTGAGELFF. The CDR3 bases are TGTGCCACCACAGGGGCCGGGGAGCTGTTTTTT.

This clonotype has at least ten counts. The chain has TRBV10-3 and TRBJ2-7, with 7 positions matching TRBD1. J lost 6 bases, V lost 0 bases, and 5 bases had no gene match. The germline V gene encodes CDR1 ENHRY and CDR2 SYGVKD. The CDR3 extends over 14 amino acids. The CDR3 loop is CAISESTGLSEQYF. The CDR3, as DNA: TGTGCCATCAGTGAGTCGACAGGGCTTAGCGAGCAGTACTTC.

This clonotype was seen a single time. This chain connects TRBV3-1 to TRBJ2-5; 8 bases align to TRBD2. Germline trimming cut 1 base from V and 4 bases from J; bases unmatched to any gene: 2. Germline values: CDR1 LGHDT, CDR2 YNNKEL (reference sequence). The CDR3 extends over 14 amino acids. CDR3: CASSQAGGRETQYF. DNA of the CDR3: TGTGCCAGCAGCCAAGCGGGGGGGCGAGAGACCCAGTACTTC.

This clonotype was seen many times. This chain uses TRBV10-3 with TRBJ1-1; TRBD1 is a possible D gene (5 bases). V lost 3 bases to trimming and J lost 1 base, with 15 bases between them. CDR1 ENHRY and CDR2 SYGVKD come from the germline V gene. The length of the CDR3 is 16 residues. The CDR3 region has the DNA TGTGCCATCAGTGAACGGGACGGAACTTGGAACACTGAAGCTTTCTTT. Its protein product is CAISERDGTWNTEAFF.

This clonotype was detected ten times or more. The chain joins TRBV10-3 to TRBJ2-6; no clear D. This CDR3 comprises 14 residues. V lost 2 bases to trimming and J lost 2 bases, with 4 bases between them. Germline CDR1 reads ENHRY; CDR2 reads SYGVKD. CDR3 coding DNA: TGTGCCATCAGTGAGCAGGCTGGGGCCAACGTCCTGACTTTC. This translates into CAISEQAGANVLTF.

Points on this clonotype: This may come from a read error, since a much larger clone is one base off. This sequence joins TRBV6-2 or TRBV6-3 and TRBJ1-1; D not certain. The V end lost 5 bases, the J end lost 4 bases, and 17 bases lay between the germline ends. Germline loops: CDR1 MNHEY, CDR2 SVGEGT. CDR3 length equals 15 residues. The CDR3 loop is CASSPDGRPSTEAFF. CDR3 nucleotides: TGTGCCAGCAGTCCGGACGGGAGGCCGAGCACTGAAGCTTTCTTT.